The 15 T cell receptor beta chains below come from one sample, sequenced in a study of T cell responses to AZD1222 COVID-19 vaccine. Using immunoSEQ multiplex PCR, the repertoire was profiled, and TCRdb retains in-frame clones only, with some absent. The table lists 95,000 to 150,000 clones, around 84% of them singletons, with 7.7% in the top ten. Specimen: peripheral blood, collected on day 0 of AZD1222 vaccination. These TCRs come from an adult in good health.

The rearrangement links TRBV3-1 (or the pseudogene TRBV3-2) to TRBJ1-3, with a possible D match to TRBD1 (5 bases). V lost 0 bases to trimming and J lost 2 bases, with 11 bases between them. The CDR3 has 16 amino acids. CDR1 and CDR2 (germline): LGHDT, YNNKEL (reference sequence). CDR3 region: CASSQEAGRAGNTIYF. As DNA, the CDR3 is TGTGCCAGCAGCCAAGAGGCAGGGAGGGCTGGAAACACCATATATTTT.

This clone was counted once. This chain connects TRBV11-2 to TRBJ2-5; D unresolved. Per germline, CDR1 SGHAT and CDR2 FQNNGV. The length of the CDR3 is 14 residues. Deletions cut 5 bases from V and 5 bases from J, with 15 bases between. CDR3 loop: CASSPPALLETQYF. The CDR3 DNA follows: TGTGCCAGCAGCCCGCCAGCCCTCCTGGAGACCCAGTACTTC. Filled out from reference TRBV11-2 and TRBJ2-5, the complete variable domain reads EAGVAQSPRYKIIEKRQSVAFWCNPISGHATLYWYQQILGQGPKLLIQFQNNGVVDDSQLPKDRFSAERLKGVDSTLKIQPAKLEDSAVYLCASSPPALLETQYFGPGTRLLVL.

V is TRBV5-5 and J is TRBJ2-3; D gene uncertain. CDR1 and CDR2 from the germline V gene are SGHKS and YYEKEE (reference sequence). The CDR3 is made up of 12 amino acids. V was shortened by 2 bases and J by 6 bases, with 7 bases between the two germline ends. The chain's CDR3 is CASSFHMDTQYF. The CDR3 coding sequence is TGTGCCAGCAGCTTTCACATGGATACGCAGTATTTT.

V and J are TRBV28 and TRBJ1-2; no definite D call. This CDR3 region has 13 residues. Trimming stripped 6 bases from V and 3 bases from J, with 11 bases between. Germline CDR1 reads MDHEN; CDR2 reads SYDVKM. CDR3 amino acids: CASRWTQYYGYTF. The CDR3 DNA sequence: TGTGCCAGCAGGTGGACGCAATACTATGGCTACACCTTC.

V and J are TRBV10-3 and TRBJ1-2, with 8 bases matching TRBD1. Germline V gene lookup returns CDR1 ENHRY and CDR2 SYGVKD. V was pared by 10 bases and J by 4 bases, with 8 bases of the junction left unmatched. CDR3 length: 13 amino acids. The CDR3 DNA follows: TGTGCCAGAACACAGGGGACAGGCTATGGCTACACCTTC. Residues: CARTQGTGYGYTF.

V gene TRBV11-1 combines with J gene TRBJ2-5, with 9 bases aligning to TRBD1. Germline CDR1 is SGHAT and CDR2 is FQDESV (reference sequence). J gave up 3 bases and V 3 bases, and 2 bases lay outside the gene matches. The CDR3 sequence is 14 residues long. CDR3 nucleotide sequence: TGTGCCAGCAGCTTCGGGGACAGGGAAGAGACCCAGTACTTC. It specifies CASSFGDREETQYF.

This sequence joins TRBV28 and TRBJ2-5, with TRBD2 identical over 7 bases. Germline CDR1 is MDHEN and CDR2 is SYDVKM. The ends lost 5 bases at V and 5 bases at J; junction bases unmatched: 11. CDR3 size: 15 residues. The CDR3 region is CASSAGRSLGETQYF. The CDR3 coding sequence is TGTGCCAGCAGTGCCGGGAGGTCCCTGGGGGAGACCCAGTACTTC. The full variable domain, in which reference TRBV28 and TRBJ2-5 provide the parts outside the CDR3, is DVKVTQSSRYLVKRTGEKVFLECVQDMDHENMFWYRQDPGLGLRLIYFSYDVKMKEKGDIPEGYSVSREKKERFSLILESASTNQTSMYLCASSAGRSLGETQYFGPGTRLLVL.

The rearrangement joins TRBV10-3 to TRBJ1-1; D gene unclear. The CDR3 contains 14 residues. The germline V and J ends were trimmed by 7 bases and 4 bases, with 16 bases remaining between them. Looked up from germline, CDR1 is ENHRY and CDR2 is SYGVKD. The CDR3 nucleotides read TGTGCCATCACCAAAATCGAGCGCGGCACTGAAGCTTTCTTT. Translated, it gives CAITKIERGTEAFF.

Only one count was recorded for this clone. The chain uses TRBV7-2 and TRBJ2-7; D is undetermined. Deletions cut 2 bases from V and 3 bases from J, with 14 bases between. This CDR3 has 15 amino acids. From germline, CDR1 is SGHTA and CDR2 FQGNSA. The DNA for the CDR3 is TGTGCCAGCAGCTTAAATGGTGTCAATAACTACGAGCAGTACTTC. It specifies CASSLNGVNNYEQYF.

CDR3 sequence (DNA): TGTGCCATCAGCGAGGACCGCCTTTCCTCTGGGGCCAACGTCCTGACTTTC. Translated, it gives CAISEDRLSSGANVLTF. The V gene is TRBV10-3, the J gene TRBJ2-6; unclear D gene. The germline gives CDR1 ENHRY, CDR2 SYGVKD. Between the trimmed V and J ends, which lost 6 bases and 0 bases, there was a span of 15 bases. This CDR3 has 17 residues.

The CDR3 reads CASSPTLSDHTYNEQFF. In DNA, the CDR3 is TGTGCCAGCAGCCCAACCCTTAGCGACCATACTTACAATGAGCAGTTCTTC. The V call is TRBV4-2, the J call TRBJ2-1; weak D call: TRBD2 (5 bases). V was shortened by 4 bases and J by 4 bases, with 20 bases between the two germline ends. Germline V gene lookup returns CDR1 LGHNA and CDR2 YNFKEQ. The CDR3 length is 17 residues.

This rearrangement joins TRBV10-1 to TRBJ2-7, with D unresolved. Germline V gene sequence: CDR1 WNHNN, CDR2 SYGVQD (reference sequence). The V end lost 3 bases, the J end lost 2 bases, and 8 bases lay between the germline ends. There are 13 residues in the CDR3. As DNA, the CDR3 is TGCGCCAGCAGTGAAGGTACAGCCTACGAGCAGTACTTC. Translation: CASSEGTAYEQYF.

This chain connects TRBV5-4 to TRBJ2-3; 7 positions agree with TRBD1. This CDR3 has 14 residues. Looked up from germline, CDR1 is SGHNT and CDR2 is YYREEE (reference sequence). Unmatched junction bases numbered 6, after V lost 0 bases and J lost 8 bases. Written as DNA, the CDR3 is TGTGCCAGCAGCTTGGCCGTAGGGGACAGTACGCAGTATTTT. Amino acid sequence: CASSLAVGDSTQYF. Looking up the rest from reference TRBV5-4 and TRBJ2-3 gives the full variable domain: ETGVTQSPTHLIKTRGQQVTLRCSSQSGHNTVSWYQQALGQGPQFIFQYYREEENGRGNFPPRFSGLQFPNYSSELNVNALELDDSALYLCASSLAVGDSTQYFGPGTRLTVL.

This chain uses TRBV18 with TRBJ1-4; unclear D gene. Trimming stripped 2 bases from V and 2 bases from J, with 6 bases between. Germline assignment: CDR1 KGHSH and CDR2 LQKENI. The CDR3 sequence is 14 residues long. The CDR3 DNA sequence: TGTGCCAGCTCACCAACAGAGACTAATGAAAAACTGTTTTTT. This encodes CASSPTETNEKLFF.

V usage is TRBV7-2 and J usage is TRBJ2-7; the D is unclear. This CDR3 comprises 14 residues. Germline CDR1 is SGHTA and CDR2 is FQGNSA. Trimming stripped 2 bases from V and 2 bases from J, with 10 bases between. The CDR3 nucleotides are TGTGCCAGCAGCTTAAAGGCCGGAACCTACGAGCAGTACTTC. This sequence encodes CASSLKAGTYEQYF.